A selection of T cell receptor beta chains follows, all from one sample in a study of breast tumors, draining lymph nodes, adjacent tissues. A single record per CDR3 protein comes from TCRdb applying MiXCR to the multiplex PCR reads. The sample has about 180,000 distinct CDR3 sequences; 33% are singletons. Sequencing was performed on axillary lymph node tissue. These receptors all stem from a female donor with breast cancer. Some clones in this sample may be carry-over from other donors' samples. Both conserved end residues are part of each CDR3.

v_call cdr3_aa
TRBV20-1 CSAQTGDSNQPQHF
TRBV10-3 CAISEMAGYSAGYNEQFF
TRBV27 CASSLGSSIPTDTQYF
TRBV11-3 CASSSRDSSTDTQYF
TRBV15 CATSSSRGYQETQYF
TRBV11-3 CASSLDGYTGELFF
TRBV5-5 CASSLGVYSNQPQHF
TRBV5-8 CASSFNEQYF
TRBV7-9 CASSLIVAGGKSSYNEQFF
TRBV3-1 CASSQGVYGNPKQPQHF
TRBV7-9 CASSLGASGGWADTQYF
TRBV5-1 CASSFSGQGHNSPLHF
TRBV5-8 CASSSQGLARKADTQYF
TRBV13 CASSLDSEKLFF
TRBV7-9 CASSRLEGTENPLHF
TRBV12-3/TRBV12-4 CASNRLVEETQYF
TRBV7-9 CASSPMGGDTDTQYF
TRBV10-3 CAISGISRDYGYTF
TRBV20-1 CSARIPTAGGEKLFF
TRBV24-1 CATSDSTSVRRETQYF
TRBV6-6 CASNRGGTYEQYF
TRBV2 CASRGGGGTQYF
TRBV24-1 CASSPRAGNEQYF
TRBV12-3/TRBV12-4 CAAGHSRHEQFF
TRBV12-3/TRBV12-4 CASRYRVQTQYF
TRBV20-1 CSVPGDLGTGELFF
TRBV12-3/TRBV12-4 CASSATGGNTIYF
TRBV20-1 CSASPGQGGGRSENF
TRBV5-6 CASSGRLPDTQYF
TRBV11-3 CASSSGGQGGTGELFF
TRBV10-3 CAITQAGAYEQYF
TRBV2 CASSATRDRPSYEQYF
TRBV20-1 CSLAGSYEQYF
TRBV13 CASSTWDRGITNYGYTF
TRBV9 CASSGLGRGYNEKLFF
TRBV28 CASSAARQGNSPLHF
TRBV4-2 CASSQAFGGSSGANVLTF
TRBV7-9 CASSSLDGRRGTQYF
TRBV6-2/TRBV6-3 CASSNSAGTTEAFF
TRBV28 CASSSSFQGGQYF
TRBV20-1 CSARAVDRENQPQYF
TRBV7-6 CASSLGGPQSAGRRGYTF
TRBV2 CASINPLGATYEQYF
TRBV10-3 CAISDRRARVGEKLFF
TRBV20-1 CSARAGARIYGYTF
TRBV11-2 CASSLAGGLMETQYF